This TCR beta chain was sequenced during a study of blood T cell repertoires in COVID-19. About the study: The origin of the acute and convalescent COVID-19 samples was the United States, Italy and Spain. From T cells, B-cell-depleted T cells, or PBMCs came the material, which was cDNA or gDNA.

Under the authors' procedure: How many nucleated cells were present was estimated from reference gene primer amplification. Profiled with immunoSEQ multiplex PCR; TCRdb holds only in-frame clones, not every one. V and J calls and clone size are as listed in that table; D and trimming were resolved from the DNA. Here the sample spans 150,000 to 200,000 clones, around 75% being singletons. V was clipped by 0 bases and J by 0 bases; unmatched bases: 8. CDR1 is SGHNT, CDR2 YYREEE, per germline (reference sequence). CDR3 length: 18 residues. Seattle patients were enrolled while actively infected and followed longitudinally.

Sequencing was performed on peripheral blood. This TCR derives from a middle-aged woman with COVID-19, enrolled during active disease. The chain couples TRBV5-4 to TRBJ2-3; 9 nucleotides agree with TRBD2. The CDR3 DNA is TGTGCCAGCAGCTTGGGGTGGGGGCTAGCGGGGAGCACAGATACGCAGTATTTT. This gives the protein CASSLGWGLAGSTDTQYF.